The present entry profiles one TCR beta chain with its context. These data come from a study of T cell changes during pregnancy in multiple sclerosis. Germline V gives CDR1 SNHLY, CDR2 FYNNEI. The CDR3 sequence is 15 residues long. V lost 10 bases to trimming and J lost 2 bases; unmatched junction nucleotides: 9. Using immunoSEQ multiplex PCR, the repertoire was profiled, and TCRdb retains in-frame clones only, with some absent. The table lists about 42,000 clones, approximately 96% of them singletons, with 0.89% in the top ten. This sample comprised peripheral blood, obtained in the second trimester of pregnancy. This TCR was recovered from a female donor with multiple sclerosis, enrolled in a pregnancy study. The chain combines TRBV2 with TRBJ2-3; 10 nucleotides line up with TRBD2. CDR3 nucleotides: TGTGCCATCACAGGACTAGCGGAGACCACAGATACGCAGTATTTT. Translated: CAITGLAETTDTQYF.